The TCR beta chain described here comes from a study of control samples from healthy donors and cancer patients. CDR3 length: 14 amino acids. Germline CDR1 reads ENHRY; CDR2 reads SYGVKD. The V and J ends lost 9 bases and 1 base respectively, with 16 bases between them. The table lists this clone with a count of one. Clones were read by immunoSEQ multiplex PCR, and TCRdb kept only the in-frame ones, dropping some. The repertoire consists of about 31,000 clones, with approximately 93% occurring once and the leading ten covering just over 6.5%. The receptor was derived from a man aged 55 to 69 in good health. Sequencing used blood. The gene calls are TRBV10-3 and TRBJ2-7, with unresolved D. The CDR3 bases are TGTGCCATAAAACGGGCTCCTCAATCCTACGAGCAGTACTTC. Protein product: CAIKRAPQSYEQYF.